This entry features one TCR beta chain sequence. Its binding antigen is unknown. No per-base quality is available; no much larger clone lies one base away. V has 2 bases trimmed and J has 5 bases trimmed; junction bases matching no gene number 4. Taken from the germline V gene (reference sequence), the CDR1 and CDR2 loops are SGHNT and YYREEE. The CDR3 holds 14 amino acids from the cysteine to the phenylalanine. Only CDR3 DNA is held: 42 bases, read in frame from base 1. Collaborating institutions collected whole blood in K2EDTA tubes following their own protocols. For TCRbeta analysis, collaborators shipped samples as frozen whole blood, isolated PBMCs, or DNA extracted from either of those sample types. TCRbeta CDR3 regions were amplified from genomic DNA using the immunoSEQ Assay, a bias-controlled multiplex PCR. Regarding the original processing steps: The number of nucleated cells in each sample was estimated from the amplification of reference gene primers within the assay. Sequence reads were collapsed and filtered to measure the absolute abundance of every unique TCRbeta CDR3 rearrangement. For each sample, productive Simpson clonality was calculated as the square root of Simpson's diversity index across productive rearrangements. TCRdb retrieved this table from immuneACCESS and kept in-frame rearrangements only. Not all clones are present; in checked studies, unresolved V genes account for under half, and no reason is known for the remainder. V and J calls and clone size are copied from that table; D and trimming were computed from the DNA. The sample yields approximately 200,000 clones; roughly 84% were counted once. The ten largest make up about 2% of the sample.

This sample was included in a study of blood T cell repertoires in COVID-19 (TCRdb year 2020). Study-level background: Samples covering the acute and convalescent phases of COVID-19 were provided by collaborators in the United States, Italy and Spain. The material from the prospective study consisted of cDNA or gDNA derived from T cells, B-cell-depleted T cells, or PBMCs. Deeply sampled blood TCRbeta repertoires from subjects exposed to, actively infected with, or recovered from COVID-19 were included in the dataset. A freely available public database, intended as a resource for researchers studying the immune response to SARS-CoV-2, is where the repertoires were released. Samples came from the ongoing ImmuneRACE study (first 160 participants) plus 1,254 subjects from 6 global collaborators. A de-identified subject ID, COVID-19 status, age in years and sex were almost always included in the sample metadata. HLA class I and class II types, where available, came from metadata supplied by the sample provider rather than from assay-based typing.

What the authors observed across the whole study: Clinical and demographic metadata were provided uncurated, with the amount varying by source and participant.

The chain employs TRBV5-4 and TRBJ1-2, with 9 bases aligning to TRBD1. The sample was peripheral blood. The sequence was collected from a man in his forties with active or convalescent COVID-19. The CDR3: CASSFRDRVYGYTF. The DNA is TGTGCCAGCAGCTTTAGGGACAGGGTATATGGCTACACCTTC. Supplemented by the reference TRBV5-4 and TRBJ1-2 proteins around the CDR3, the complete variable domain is ETGVTQSPTHLIKTRGQQVTLRCSSQSGHNTVSWYQQALGQGPQFIFQYYREEENGRGNFPPRFSGLQFPNYSSELNVNALELDDSALYLCASSFRDRVYGYTFGSGTRLTVV.